These 5 T cell receptor beta chains share one sample of origin, sequenced in a study of tissue T cells after allogeneic stem cell transplantation. Time point given: mouse harvest day 7 after allogeneic transplant. Tail vein injection delivered 10^7 T-cell-depleted bone marrow cells and 10^6 splenic CD5+ T cells. Some clones are missing from TCRdb's copy, which holds only in-frame ones; the method was immunoSEQ multiplex PCR. The sample holds approximately 2,000 clones; roughly 60% are singletons and the top ten take around two thirds. Sequenced sample: spleen. Receptors originate from a female BALB/c mouse given C57BL/6 T cells with graft-versus-host disease after an allogeneic hematopoietic cell transplant.

Turning to this clone: Genes here carry mouse names. From the germline J gene comes the end of the CDR3, since the read stops 1 residue before it. The V gene is TRBV1, the J gene TRBJ1-3; D gene ambiguous. Trimming removed 0 bases at V and 0 bases at J, with 6 bases between. Germline V gene lookup returns CDR1 NSQYPW and CDR2 LRSPGD (reference sequence). The CDR3 extends over 15 amino acids. The CDR3: CTCSAEGNSGNTLYF. The covered CDR3 bases are TGCACCTGCAGTGCAGAAGGGAATTCTGGAAATACGCTCTAT.

This clone has a handful of counts. Mouse germline and gene names are used. Coverage ceases 1 residue before the CDR3 finishes, and the germline J gene fills in the end. The chain uses TRBV16 and TRBJ1-4, with D hard to call. Germline V lookup: CDR1 SGHSA, CDR2 FRNQAP. Trimming pared 3 bases from V and 1 base from J, leaving 6 bases between. The CDR3 length is 14 residues. Partial CDR3 DNA: TGTGCAAGCAGCTTCGCAGGTTCCAACGAAAGATTATTT. Encoded protein: CASSFAGSNERLF. The entire CDR3 is CASSFAGSNERLFF.

Of note for this clone: The genes and germline here are from mouse. The CDR3 goes on 1 residue after the read ends, and that part is filled in from the germline J gene. The rearrangement links TRBV2 to TRBJ2-2; D not certain. Germline CDR1 reads LGHNA; CDR2 reads YSYQKL. V was clipped by 0 bases and J by 5 bases, with 7 bases between them. The CDR3 consists of 14 residues. The CDR3 reads CASSQDRRTGQLYF. The part of the CDR3 DNA that was read is TGTGCCAGCAGCCAAGACCGCAGAACCGGGCAGCTCTAC.

With respect to this clone: The genes are named according to mouse. The read terminates 1 residue before the CDR3 end, so the remaining end is supplied by the germline J gene. This chain connects TRBV31 to TRBJ2-5, with 11 bases lining up with TRBD2. Germline CDR1 GKSSPN, CDR2 SITVG. CDR3 length: 14 residues. J lost 3 bases, V lost 3 bases, and 2 bases had no gene match. The part of the CDR3 DNA that was read is TGTGCCTGGAGAGACTGGGGGGGGCAAGACACCCAGTAC. It is translated as CAWRDWGGQDTQY. The entire CDR3 sequence reads CAWRDWGGQDTQYF.

This clone was found a few times. Each gene name is a mouse one. The DNA ends 1 residue before the CDR3 does, and the rest of the CDR3 is filled in from the germline J gene. This sequence joins TRBV24 and TRBJ2-7; D is possibly TRBD1 (6 bases). There are 11 residues in the CDR3. CDR1 and CDR2 (germline): KGHTA, FRNEEI. Trimming took 8 bases from V and 3 from J, leaving 8 bases between them. The CDR3 spells CASGDNYEQYF. The covered CDR3 bases are TGTGCCAGCGGGGACAACTATGAACAGTAC.